The 32 T cell receptor beta chains presented below share a single source sample, sequenced in a study of T cell repertoires in cytomegalovirus infection (dated by TCRdb to between 2018 and 2020). Antigens for these TCRs are unknown. This specimen's treatment or condition label, interpreted: in vitro stimulation with specific CMV peptide epitopes to enrich CMV-specific T cells. Sequenced on an Illumina HiSeq 1500. Through fastp at Q25 and MiXCR, TCRdb rebuilt clones from the public reads, retaining in-frame beta chains. Each entry merges the rows of one CDR3 protein and shows their most common DNA and genes. This sample gives approximately 730,000 distinct CDR3 sequences in total; just under 30% of them show up just once. The ten largest clones add up to roughly 14% of the sample. The starting material was cultured CD8+ T cells from PBMCs, obtained from culture after CMV antigen stimulation. These receptors were collected from a human donor in good health (CMV status not recorded). Some clones in this sample may be carry-over from other donors' samples.

This clonotype was counted between two and nine times. The rearrangement links TRBV7-6 to TRBJ1-6; no reliable D call. CDR1 SGHVS and CDR2 FNYEAQ come from the germline V gene. The CDR3 covers 12 residues. V lost 4 bases, J lost 7 bases, and 5 bases lay in between. As DNA, the CDR3 is TGTGCCAGCAGCTCCCAAAATTCACCCCTCCACTTT. It is translated as CASSSQNSPLHF.

V is TRBV4-3 and J is TRBJ2-1, with D perhaps TRBD2 (6 bases). The CDR3 runs to 17 residues. Germline-derived CDR1 and CDR2 are LGHNA and YSLEER. Between the trimmed V and J ends, which lost 0 bases and 9 bases, there was a span of 21 bases. CDR3 amino acids: CASSQDSQRAGLGEQFF. The CDR3 DNA sequence: TGCGCCAGCAGCCAAGATAGTCAGCGGGCCGGGCTCGGTGAGCAGTTCTTC.

To note about this clonotype: The junction departs from the called germline gene at one end, perhaps through a read error. This sequence joins TRBV7-6 and TRBJ1-2; 8 nucleotides match TRBD1. The CDR3 runs 18 residues. The germline V gene encodes CDR1 SGHVS and CDR2 FNYEAQ. The CDR3 bases are TGTGCCAGCAGCTTAGCTCAGGGGTCCGACAGGGGAAACTCTGGCTACACCTTC. It specifies CASSLAQGSDRGNSGYTF.

This clonotype was observed at least ten times. The chain uses TRBV12-3 or TRBV12-4 and TRBJ1-2, with TRBD1 matching over 11 bases. This CDR3 has 15 residues. The J segment lost 3 bases and the V segment lost 5 bases, leaving 5 bases of the junction unmatched. The CDR3 coding sequence is TGTGCCAGCAGTGTCGGACAGGGGGCTTACTATGGCTACACCTTC. Translated: CASSVGQGAYYGYTF.

V gene TRBV19 combines with J gene TRBJ1-3; no reliable D call. Trimming stripped 6 bases from V and 14 bases from J, with 14 bases between. CDR1 LNHDA and CDR2 SQIVND come from the germline V gene (reference sequence). The CDR3 length is 11 residues. The CDR3 DNA reads TGTGCCAGTAGAAGCCGCGGACGACTATATTTT. Translation: CASRSRGRLYF. Variable domain in full (rest from reference TRBV19 and TRBJ1-3): DGGITQSPKYLFRKEGQNVTLSCEQNLNHDAMYWYRQDPGQGLRLIYYSQIVNDFQKGDIAEGYSVSREKKESFPLTVTSAQKNPTAFYLCASRSRGRLYFGEGSWLTVV.

This clonotype was counted only a few times. J is TRBJ2-2 and V is TRBV11-2; D gene ambiguous. The germline V gene has CDR1 SGHAT and CDR2 FQNNGV. The CDR3 is made up of 18 amino acids. Trimming left V 10 bases short and J 4 bases short, with 28 bases between. In DNA, the CDR3 is TGTGCCATACCCAACCGGGCGCCTGTGACCTCGGCCACCGGGGAGCTGTTTTTT. This sequence encodes CAIPNRAPVTSATGELFF.

V is TRBV10-3 and J is TRBJ1-1; tentatively, D is TRBD1 (5 bases). Per germline, CDR1 ENHRY and CDR2 SYGVKD. This CDR3 is built from 13 residues. Trimming cost V 7 bases and J 1 base, with 10 bases left between them. CDR3 bases: TGTGCCATCAAGGCGCAGGGGAACACTGAAGCTTTCTTT. The encoded protein is CAIKAQGNTEAFF.

Note on this clonotype: Since a much larger clone is just one base distant, this may be a read error. The chain recombines TRBV7-8 with TRBJ1-5; maybe TRBD1 (6 bases). The germline V gene encodes CDR1 SGHVS and CDR2 FQNEAQ. The length of the CDR3 is 15 residues. CDR3 region: CAGSLVGSGAGPQHF. In nucleotides, the CDR3 is TGTGCCGGCAGCTTAGTTGGATCAGGGGCAGGGCCCCAGCATTTT.

The rearrangement links TRBV11-2 to TRBJ2-1; D may be TRBD1 (5 bases). The CDR3 loop spans 15 amino acids. V was cut by 0 bases and J by 5 bases, with 11 bases left in between. Germline V CDR1 and CDR2: SGHAT, FQNNGV. CDR3: CASSLDLAGNNEQFF. CDR3 coding DNA: TGTGCCAGCAGCTTAGATTTAGCAGGGAACAATGAGCAGTTCTTC. The full variable domain, in which reference TRBV11-2 and TRBJ2-1 provide the parts outside the CDR3, is EAGVAQSPRYKIIEKRQSVAFWCNPISGHATLYWYQQILGQGPKLLIQFQNNGVVDDSQLPKDRFSAERLKGVDSTLKIQPAKLEDSAVYLCASSLDLAGNNEQFFGPGTRLTVL.

The table lists this clonotype with a few counts. This sequence joins TRBV19 and TRBJ1-1, with D possibly being TRBD1 (6 bases). The CDR3 spans 13 residues. Trimming took off 5 bases at V and 4 bases at J, with 11 bases between the two ends. CDR1 and CDR2 (germline): LNHDA, SQIVND (reference sequence). CDR3 sequence: CASSRDTATEAFF. CDR3 DNA: TGTGCCAGTAGTCGGGACACTGCCACTGAAGCTTTCTTT.

The chain couples TRBV18 to TRBJ1-5; D perhaps matches TRBD1 (5 bases). CDR3 length: 15 amino acids. The germline V and J ends were trimmed by 3 bases and 2 bases, with 11 bases remaining between them. Germline lookup yields CDR1 KGHSH and CDR2 LQKENI. The CDR3 sequence: CASSPGGDGNQPQHF. The DNA for the CDR3 is TGTGCCAGCTCACCGGGCGGGGACGGCAATCAGCCCCAGCATTTT. Looking up the rest from reference TRBV18 and TRBJ1-5 gives the full variable domain: NAGVMQNPRHLVRRRGQEARLRCSPMKGHSHVYWYRQLPEEGLKFMVYLQKENIIDESGMPKERFSAEFPKEGPSILRIQQVVRGDSAAYFCASSPGGDGNQPQHFGDGTRLSIL.

This clonotype has only a few counts. The chain is built from TRBV27 and TRBJ2-3; D gene unclear. V lost 6 bases and J 3 bases, leaving 7 bases between the germline ends. This CDR3 is built from 12 residues. Per the germline V gene, CDR1 is MNHEY and CDR2 is SMNVEV (reference sequence). CDR3 DNA: TGTGCCAGCAGGATAGGGACAGATACGCAGTATTTT. This sequence encodes CASRIGTDTQYF.

This clonotype was seen a handful of times. CDR3 sequence reads: CASSLSGTETNYGYTF. The CDR3, as DNA: TGTGCCAGCAGTTTATCCGGGACAGAGACCAACTATGGCTACACCTTC. This chain uses TRBV27 with TRBJ1-2; 7 bases match TRBD1. V gave up 0 bases and J gave up 2 bases; unmatched junction bases: 6. The length of the CDR3 is 16 residues. The germline gives CDR1 MNHEY, CDR2 SMNVEV (reference sequence).

This clonotype has a handful of counts. The rearrangement joins TRBV6-1 to TRBJ2-7, with TRBD1 matching 7 bases. V gave up 0 bases and J gave up 2 bases; unmatched junction bases: 7. The CDR3 sequence is 16 residues long. From germline, CDR1 is MNHNS and CDR2 SASEGT. CDR3 nucleotides: TGTGCCAGCAGTGAAGCCCCCGGGACAGTTACCTACGAGCAGTACTTC. Translation: CASSEAPGTVTYEQYF.

V is TRBV20-1 and J is TRBJ2-7; maybe TRBD2 (6 bases). The length of the CDR3 is 15 residues. The V and J ends lost 2 bases and 0 bases respectively, with 14 bases between them. Per the germline V gene, CDR1 is DFQATT and CDR2 is SNEGSKA (reference sequence). CDR3 in amino acids: CSARMVGGLSYEQYF. The CDR3 region has the DNA TGCAGTGCTAGAATGGTGGGGGGACTCTCCTACGAGCAGTACTTC.

The V gene is TRBV4-3, the J gene TRBJ2-1; 15 nucleotides match TRBD2. There are 19 residues in the CDR3. Trimming cost V 4 bases and J 5 bases; bases outside gene matches: 12. Germline V lookup: CDR1 LGHNA, CDR2 YSLEER. CDR3 DNA: TGCGCCAGCAGCCTAGGGACTAGCGGGGGGTGGGGGACCCACAATGAGCAGTTCTTC. Protein: CASSLGTSGGWGTHNEQFF.

The CDR3 is CASSDLSTGVGSPLHF. Here the CDR3 DNA reads TGTGCCAGCAGCGACCTATCGACAGGGGTCGGATCACCCCTCCACTTT. V gene TRBV7-9 combines with J gene TRBJ1-6, with 8 positions matching TRBD1. The CDR3 totals 16 residues. Germline trimming cut 5 bases from V and 10 bases from J; bases unmatched to any gene: 13. Per germline, CDR1 SEHNR and CDR2 FQNEAQ (reference sequence).

V gene TRBV27 combines with J gene TRBJ2-5, with D perhaps TRBD1 (5 bases). Trimming cost V 6 bases and J 3 bases, with 17 bases left between them. The V gene's germline CDR1 is MNHEY and CDR2 SMNVEV (reference sequence). The CDR3 is 15 amino acids. The DNA of the CDR3 is TGTGCCAGCAGCCGCGAAGGGGTTCGGAAAGAGACCCAGTACTTC. Its protein product is CASSREGVRKETQYF.

The J gene is TRBJ2-5, the V gene TRBV7-4, with a possible D match to TRBD2 (5 bases). From germline, CDR1 is SGHVT and CDR2 SQSDAQ. This CDR3 region has 15 residues. V lost 1 base and J 4 bases, leaving 13 bases between the germline ends. CDR3 protein: CASSLVEGLVETQYF. The CDR3 DNA reads as TGTGCCAGCAGCTTAGTAGAGGGCCTAGTAGAGACCCAGTACTTC.

The rearrangement links TRBV7-9 to TRBJ2-1, with 14 bases fitting TRBD2. The V gene end was trimmed by 2 bases and the J gene end by 4 bases; junction bases not matched to a gene: 4. The CDR3 has 17 amino acids. Germline V gives CDR1 SEHNR, CDR2 FQNEAQ (reference sequence). CDR3 DNA sequence: TGTGCCAGCAGCTTATTCGGGACTAGCGGGGGTTACAATGAGCAGTTCTTC. This encodes CASSLFGTSGGYNEQFF.

The table lists this clonotype with a few counts. V is TRBV5-6 and J is TRBJ2-7, with D possibly being TRBD2 (6 bases). There are 14 residues in the CDR3. The germline gives CDR1 SGHDT, CDR2 YYEEEE. V was pared by 1 base and J by 2 bases, with 10 bases between. The CDR3 coding sequence is TGTGCCAGCAGCTTGCGGGGGTTTGCCTACGAGCAGTACTTC. This encodes CASSLRGFAYEQYF.

V gene TRBV4-2 combines with J gene TRBJ2-5; unclear D gene. This CDR3 contains 17 residues. V lost 2 bases, J lost 1 base, and 17 bases lay in between. Germline CDR1 is LGHNA and CDR2 is YNFKEQ. CDR3 DNA: TGTGCCAGCAGCCAAAAGTCGACCTGGGATCTCCAAGAGACCCAGTACTTC. It is translated as CASSQKSTWDLQETQYF.

This clonotype occurred many times. The V gene is TRBV19, the J gene TRBJ1-6, with D perhaps TRBD1 (6 bases). This CDR3 is built from 12 residues. Trimming took 9 bases from V and 8 from J, leaving 11 bases between them. Germline V gene data show CDR1 as LNHDA and CDR2 as SQIVND (reference sequence). The DNA of the CDR3 is TGTGCCAGCAAGGGGGATTATTCACCCCTCCACTTT. It yields the protein CASKGDYSPLHF. Together with reference TRBV19 and TRBJ1-6, the CDR3 gives the full variable domain: DGGITQSPKYLFRKEGQNVTLSCEQNLNHDAMYWYRQDPGQGLRLIYYSQIVNDFQKGDIAEGYSVSREKKESFPLTVTSAQKNPTAFYLCASKGDYSPLHFGNGTRLTVT.

This clonotype was counted many times. This rearrangement joins TRBV7-6 to TRBJ1-4; D uncertain. The CDR3 covers 14 residues. V was shortened by 6 bases and J by 8 bases, with 16 bases between the two germline ends. Germline-derived CDR1 and CDR2 are SGHVS and FNYEAQ. The DNA of the CDR3 is TGTGCCAGCAGTGACGATTTAAACGAAGAAAAACTGTTTTTT. Translating it yields CASSDDLNEEKLFF.

This clonotype was observed a handful of times. This chain uses TRBV5-5 with TRBJ1-1; TRBD1 might be the D (6 bases). In germline, CDR1 is SGHKS, CDR2 YYEKEE (reference sequence). The CDR3 is made up of 15 amino acids. V dropped 0 bases and J dropped 3 bases, with 12 bases sitting between them. The CDR3, as DNA: TGTGCCAGCAGCTTGGACGGGACAACGGACACTGAAGCTTTCTTT. It encodes CASSLDGTTDTEAFF.

This clonotype was seen a handful of times. The chain couples TRBV6-8 to TRBJ2-5; 13 bases match TRBD2. The CDR3 runs to 16 residues. The germline V gene has CDR1 MNHGY and CDR2 SAAAGT. Germline trimming cut 2 bases from V and 3 bases from J; bases unmatched to any gene: 3. CDR3 in amino acids: CASSYTGLAGKETQYF. CDR3 in DNA: TGTGCCAGCAGTTACACGGGACTAGCGGGGAAAGAGACCCAGTACTTC.

In its sample, this clonotype was seen a few times. The V and J genes are TRBV7-9 and TRBJ1-2, with D uncertain. From germline, CDR1 is SEHNR and CDR2 FQNEAQ (reference sequence). V lost 0 bases to trimming and J lost 4 bases, with 12 bases between them. The CDR3 has 15 residues. The CDR3 region is CASSLAGPDLYGYTF. CDR3 bases: TGTGCCAGCAGCTTAGCCGGACCGGATCTCTATGGCTACACCTTC.

J is TRBJ1-2 and V is TRBV7-9; D call uncertain. The CDR3 has 10 residues. Germline assignment: CDR1 SEHNR and CDR2 FQNEAQ (reference sequence). The V end lost 1 base, the J end lost 10 bases, and 4 bases lay between the germline ends. The CDR3 region is CASSLESYTF. The CDR3 coding sequence is TGTGCCAGCAGCTTAGAATCCTACACCTTC.

In this sample, this clonotype turned up many times. The gene calls are TRBV7-2 and TRBJ2-3; weak D call: TRBD1 (6 bases). Germline-derived CDR1 and CDR2 are SGHTA and FQGNSA. V lost 3 bases and J lost 2, with 15 bases in between. The CDR3 spans 16 residues. The CDR3: CASSFYVGAITDTQYF. The DNA for the CDR3 is TGTGCCAGCAGCTTTTATGTGGGGGCCATCACAGATACGCAGTATTTT.

The genes are TRBV12-3 or TRBV12-4 and TRBJ2-3; TRBD1 agrees at 8 bases. Trimming cost V 3 bases and J 4 bases; bases outside gene matches: 9. CDR3 length: 16 residues. CDR3 sequence: CASSFAGGVLADTQYF. Written as DNA, the CDR3 is TGTGCCAGCAGTTTTGCAGGGGGCGTATTGGCAGATACGCAGTATTTT.

This clonotype turned up a few times. V gene TRBV5-4 combines with J gene TRBJ2-2; D perhaps matches TRBD1 (5 bases). The germline CDR1 and CDR2 sequences are SGHNT and YYREEE (reference sequence). Trimming took 10 bases from V and 5 from J, leaving 9 bases between them. The CDR3 loop spans 11 amino acids. The CDR3 DNA follows: TGTGCCGGATCAGGGACCGGGGAGCTGTTTTTT. It is translated as CAGSGTGELFF.

This chain connects TRBV6-8 to TRBJ2-3; no definite D call. The germline gives CDR1 MNHGY, CDR2 SAAAGT. The CDR3 has 16 residues. V shed 7 bases and J shed 2 bases, with 19 bases lying between them. Here the CDR3 reads CASNPLGFGNTDTQYF. The CDR3 DNA is TGTGCCAGCAACCCTCTCGGCTTCGGAAACACAGATACGCAGTATTTT.